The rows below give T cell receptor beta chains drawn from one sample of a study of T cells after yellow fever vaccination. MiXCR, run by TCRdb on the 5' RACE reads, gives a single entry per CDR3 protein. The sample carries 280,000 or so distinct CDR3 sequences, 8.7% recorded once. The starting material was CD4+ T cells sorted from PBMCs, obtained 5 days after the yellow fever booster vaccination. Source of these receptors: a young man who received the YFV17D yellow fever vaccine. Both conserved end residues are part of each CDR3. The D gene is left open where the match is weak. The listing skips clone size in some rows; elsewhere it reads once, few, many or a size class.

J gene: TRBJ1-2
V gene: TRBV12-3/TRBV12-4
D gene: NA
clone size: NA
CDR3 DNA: TGTGCCAGCAGTTCGGGAGCTGGCTACACCTTC
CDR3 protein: CASSSGAGYTF

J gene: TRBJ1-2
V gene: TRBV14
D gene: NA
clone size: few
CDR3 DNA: TGTGCCAGCAGCCAAGTTCCTGGTTGGGGAAATGGCTACACCTTC
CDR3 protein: CASSQVPGWGNGYTF

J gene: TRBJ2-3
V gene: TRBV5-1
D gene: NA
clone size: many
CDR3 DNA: TGCGCCAGCAGCTTGGTAGGGGGGAGATTCACAGATACGCAGTATTTT
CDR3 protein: CASSLVGGRFTDTQYF

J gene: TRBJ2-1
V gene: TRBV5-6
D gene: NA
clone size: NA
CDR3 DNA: TGTGCCAGCAGCCCAGGGGTTTTAGTAAATGAGCAGTTCTTC
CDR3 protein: CASSPGVLVNEQFF

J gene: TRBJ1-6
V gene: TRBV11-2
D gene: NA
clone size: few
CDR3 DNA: TGTGCCAGCAGCCCGAGGACGAATTCACCCCTCCACTTT
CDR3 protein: CASSPRTNSPLHF

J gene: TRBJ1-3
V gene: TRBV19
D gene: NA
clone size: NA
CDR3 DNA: TGTGACAGTAGTATCCACCCCGGCCGGAATAGATCTGGAAACACCATATATTTT
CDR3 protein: CDSSIHPGRNRSGNTIYF

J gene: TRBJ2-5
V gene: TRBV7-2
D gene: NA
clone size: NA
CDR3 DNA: TGTGCCAGCAGCTTAGGGGGCGCTTTTGAGACCCAGTACTTC
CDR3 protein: CASSLGGAFETQYF

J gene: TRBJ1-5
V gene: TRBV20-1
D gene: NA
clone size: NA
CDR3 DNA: TGCAGTGCTAGCCTCCAGGCTTTCAATCAGCCCCAGCATTTT
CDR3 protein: CSASLQAFNQPQHF

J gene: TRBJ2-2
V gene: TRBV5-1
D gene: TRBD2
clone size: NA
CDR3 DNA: TGCGCCAGCAGCCCCCGACTAGCGGGGGGCCCGAACACCGGGGAGCTGTTTTTT
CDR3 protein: CASSPRLAGGPNTGELFF

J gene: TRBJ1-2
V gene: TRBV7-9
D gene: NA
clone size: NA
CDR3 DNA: TGTGCCAGCAGCTTAGGCGCGGCAGGGAGATATGGCTACACCTTC
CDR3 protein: CASSLGAAGRYGYTF

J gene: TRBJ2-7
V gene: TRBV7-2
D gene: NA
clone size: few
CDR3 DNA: TGTGCCAGCAGCTTAGCTTTAAGCGGATCCTACGAGCAGTACTTC
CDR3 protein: CASSLALSGSYEQYF

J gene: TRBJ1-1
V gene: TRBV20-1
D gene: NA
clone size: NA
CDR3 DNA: TGCAGTGCAAGCGGGGTTGAAGCTTTCTTT
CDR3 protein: CSASGVEAFF

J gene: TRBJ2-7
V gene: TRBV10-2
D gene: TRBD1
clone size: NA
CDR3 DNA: TGCGCCAGCAATCCGGGACAGGGGGCGGTCTACGAGCAGTACTTC
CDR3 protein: CASNPGQGAVYEQYF

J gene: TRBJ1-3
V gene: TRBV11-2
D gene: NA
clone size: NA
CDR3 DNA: TGTGCCAGCAGCTTAGAAACTTCCAGCTACTCTGGAAACACCATATATTTT
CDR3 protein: CASSLETSSYSGNTIYF

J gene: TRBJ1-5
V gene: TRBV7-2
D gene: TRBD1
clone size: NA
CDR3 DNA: TGTGCCAGCAGCTTAGCCTCTACCCAATGGACAGGGATCGATCAGCCCCAGCATTTT
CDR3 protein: CASSLASTQWTGIDQPQHF

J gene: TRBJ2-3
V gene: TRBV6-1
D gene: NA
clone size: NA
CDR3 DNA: TGTGCCAGCAGTATGACCAGGGGGAGGGCAGATACGCAGTATTTT
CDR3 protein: CASSMTRGRADTQYF

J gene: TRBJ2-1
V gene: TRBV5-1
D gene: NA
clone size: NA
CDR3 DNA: TGCGCCAGCAGCCCCGGAGGGGGGGTATACAATGAGCAGTTCTTC
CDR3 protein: CASSPGGGVYNEQFF

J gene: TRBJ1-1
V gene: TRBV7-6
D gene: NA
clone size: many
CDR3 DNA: TGTGCCAGCAGCGCCGGACCCAACACTGAAGCTTTCTTT
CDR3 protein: CASSAGPNTEAFF

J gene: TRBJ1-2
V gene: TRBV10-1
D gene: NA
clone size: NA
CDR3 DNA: TGCGCCAGCGAAAACTATGGCTACACCTTC
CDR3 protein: CASENYGYTF

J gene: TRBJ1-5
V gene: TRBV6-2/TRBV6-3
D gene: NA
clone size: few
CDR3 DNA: TGTGCCAGCAGTTACGGCCTAGGGGGTCTATTTTTTCAGCCCCAGCATTTT
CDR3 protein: CASSYGLGGLFFQPQHF

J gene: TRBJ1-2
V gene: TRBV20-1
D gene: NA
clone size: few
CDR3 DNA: TGCAGTGCCACGATATTTGTGGGTTACGGCTACACCTTC
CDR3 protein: CSATIFVGYGYTF

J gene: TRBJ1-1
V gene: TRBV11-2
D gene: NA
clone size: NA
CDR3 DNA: TGTGCCAGCAGGTCGCCCCACACAGGGTACACTGAAGCTTTCTTT
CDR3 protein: CASRSPHTGYTEAFF

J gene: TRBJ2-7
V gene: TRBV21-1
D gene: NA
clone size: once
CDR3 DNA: TGTGCCAGCAGCAGCGGAAGGGACAGGGAATACTACGAGCAGTACTTC
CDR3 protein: CASSSGRDREYYEQYF

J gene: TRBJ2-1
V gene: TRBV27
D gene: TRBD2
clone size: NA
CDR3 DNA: TGTGCCAGCAGTTTTGCGCGACTAGCGGAAAACAATGAGCAGTTCTTC
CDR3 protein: CASSFARLAENNEQFF

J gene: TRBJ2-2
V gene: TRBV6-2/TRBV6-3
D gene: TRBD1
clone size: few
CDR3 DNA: TGTGCCAGCAGTCCCCCTCCCAGACAGGGGCCTACCGGTGGGGAGCTGTTTTTT
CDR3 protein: CASSPPPRQGPTGGELFF